This entry lists 23 T cell receptor beta chains sequenced from one sample in a study of T-cell memory formation after mild COVID-19. TCRdb processed the 5' RACE reads anew with MiXCR; each CDR3 protein has one entry. The sample records almost 550,000 distinct CDR3 sequences, around 21% being singletons. Specimen: PBMCs or a T cell subset sorted from them (not recorded which). The receptors shown here come from an adult woman who had mild COVID-19 (a few samples of this study predate the infection). Cell type and time point are not known.

This chain connects TRBV4-1 to TRBJ2-6; 8 positions agree with TRBD1. CDR3 length: 14 residues. Germline assignment: CDR1 MGHRA and CDR2 YSYEKL. With 3 bases clipped from V and 9 bases from J, the junction kept 4 bases outside the gene matches. The CDR3 spells CASSQGTGNNVLTF. CDR3 nucleotide sequence: TGCGCCAGCAGCCAGGGGACAGGAAACAACGTCCTGACTTTC.

The table lists this clonotype with a few counts. The chain joins TRBV5-1 to TRBJ2-5; 9 nucleotides agree with TRBD2. The V gene's germline CDR1 is SGHRS and CDR2 YFSETQ. This CDR3 is 15 amino acids long. V was clipped by 7 bases and J by 5 bases; unmatched bases: 12. The CDR3 here is CASGPSGARVETQYF. The CDR3, as DNA: TGCGCCAGCGGGCCTAGCGGGGCGAGAGTGGAGACCCAGTACTTC. The complete variable domain, with remaining parts taken from reference TRBV5-1 and TRBJ2-5, reads KAGVTQTPRYLIKTRGQQVTLSCSPISGHRSVSWYQQTPGQGLQFLFEYFSETQRNKGNFPGRFSGRQFSNSRSEMNVSTLELGDSALYLCASGPSGARVETQYFGPGTRLLVL.

Many counts were recorded for this clonotype. The genes are TRBV4-2 and TRBJ2-1; weak D call: TRBD2 (6 bases). The CDR3 loop spans 15 amino acids. Germline-derived CDR1 and CDR2 are LGHNA and YNFKEQ. With 2 bases removed from V and 8 bases from J, the gap between germline ends came to 16 bases. CDR3 DNA sequence: TGTGCCAGCAGCCAACTGGAGGCGGGGACGCATGAGCAGTTCTTC. Encoded protein: CASSQLEAGTHEQFF.

Many counts were recorded for this clonotype. V and J are TRBV29-1 and TRBJ2-1; D not resolved. The V gene lost 4 bases and the J gene lost 12 bases, with 13 bases spanning the gap. Per the germline V gene, CDR1 is SQVTM and CDR2 is ANQGSEA. The CDR3 totals 11 residues. The CDR3 is CSVGPGAWQFF. CDR3 nucleotides: TGCAGCGTTGGACCAGGAGCGTGGCAGTTCTTC.

This clonotype was detected a few times. This chain joins TRBV30 and TRBJ2-2; 9 bases align to TRBD1. Looked up from germline, CDR1 is GTSNPN and CDR2 is SVGIG (reference sequence). CDR3 length: 16 residues. V lost 7 bases and J lost 5; bases outside the gene matches: 14. CDR3 amino acids: CALRSTGTGRTGELFF. CDR3 nucleotide sequence: TGTGCCTTACGCTCCACCGGGACAGGGAGGACCGGGGAGCTGTTTTTT.

This clonotype was seen a few times. V usage is TRBV13 and J usage is TRBJ2-3; 8 bases map to TRBD2. The CDR3 is made up of 16 amino acids. V shed 4 bases, J shed 4 bases, and the junction held 10 bases outside the gene matches. The germline gives CDR1 PRHDT, CDR2 FYEKMQ (reference sequence). CDR3 bases: TGTGCCAGCAGCTCCTCTAGTGCGGGGGGACCAGATACGCAGTATTTT. Amino acids: CASSSSSAGGPDTQYF. The full variable domain, its missing parts supplied by reference TRBV13 and TRBJ2-3, is AAGVIQSPRHLIKEKRETATLKCYPIPRHDTVYWYQQGPGQDPQFLISFYEKMQSDKGSIPDRFSAQQFSDYHSELNMSSLELGDSALYFCASSSSSAGGPDTQYFGPGTRLTVL.

This clonotype appeared a few times. J is TRBJ1-1 and V is TRBV6-2 or TRBV6-3, with unresolved D. The germline V gene has CDR1 MNHEY and CDR2 SVGEGT. Trimming left V 6 bases short and J 8 bases short, with 10 bases between. This CDR3 is built from 11 residues. The CDR3 sequence: CASSSGFEAFF. The CDR3 DNA reads as TGTGCCAGCAGCTCAGGCTTCGAAGCTTTCTTT.

The chain combines TRBV5-6 with TRBJ1-5, with a tentative D call TRBD1 (5 bases). The CDR3 is 14 residues long. Germline CDR1 reads SGHDT; CDR2 reads YYEEEE. Trimming took 0 bases from V and 6 from J, leaving 10 bases between them. CDR3 sequence reads: CASSLGQSSQPQHF. The DNA of the CDR3 is TGTGCCAGCAGCTTGGGACAGTCCAGTCAGCCCCAGCATTTT.

The J gene is TRBJ2-5, the V gene TRBV3-1; possible D gene TRBD1, 6 bases. Deletions cut 4 bases from V and 5 bases from J, with 14 bases between. Germline CDR1 is LGHDT and CDR2 is YNNKEL (reference sequence). The CDR3 loop spans 14 amino acids. CDR3 sequence reads: CASSPGHSMETQYF. The CDR3 region has the DNA TGTGCCAGCAGCCCGGGACATAGTATGGAGACCCAGTACTTC.

The genes are TRBV5-1 and TRBJ2-3; D not resolved. The CDR3 is made up of 12 amino acids. V was trimmed by 7 bases and J by 6 bases, leaving 12 bases between them. Germline V gene data show CDR1 as SGHRS and CDR2 as YFSETQ. CDR3 protein: CASAGPGDTQYF. CDR3 nucleotide sequence: TGCGCCAGCGCCGGGCCTGGGGATACGCAGTATTTT.

This clonotype has a count of ten or more. V gene TRBV24-1 combines with J gene TRBJ2-3; 9 nucleotides align to TRBD2. Trimming removed 1 base from V and 1 base from J; junction bases left unmatched: 8. CDR3 length equals 18 residues. Germline CDR1 is KGHDR and CDR2 is SFDVKD. The DNA for the CDR3 is TGTGCCACCAGTGATTTATGGAGTAGCGGGAGAGGCACAGATACGCAGTATTTT. Protein product: CATSDLWSSGRGTDTQYF.

This clonotype was seen ten or more times. This chain joins TRBV12-3 or TRBV12-4 and TRBJ1-5, with D unresolved. V was pared by 2 bases and J by 7 bases, with 15 bases between. The CDR3 has 15 residues. CDR3 residues: CASSLSLEGGQPQHF. The CDR3 DNA reads TGTGCCAGCAGTTTATCCCTAGAGGGAGGGCAGCCCCAGCATTTT.

J is TRBJ1-1 and V is TRBV5-1; D not resolved. The length of the CDR3 is 16 residues. CDR1 is SGHRS and CDR2 is YFSETQ in the germline V gene. Trimming pared 0 bases from V and 5 bases from J, leaving 17 bases between. CDR3 sequence reads: CASSLDLGRMGTEAFF. CDR3 nucleotide sequence: TGCGCCAGCAGCTTGGATCTCGGGAGGATGGGGACTGAAGCTTTCTTT.

The J gene is TRBJ2-5, the V gene TRBV7-9, with TRBD2 matching over 15 bases. Trimming cost V 5 bases and J 5 bases; bases outside gene matches: 6. Germline V gene lookup returns CDR1 SEHNR and CDR2 FQNEAQ (reference sequence). The CDR3 is made up of 16 amino acids. In DNA, the CDR3 is TGTGCCAGCAGCCCTGGACTAGCGGGAGGGCACGAGACCCAGTACTTC. The encoded protein is CASSPGLAGGHETQYF.

The chain is built from TRBV4-1 and TRBJ2-4, with unresolved D. CDR3 length equals 14 residues. The V gene lost 3 bases and the J gene lost 0 bases, with 6 bases spanning the gap. The germline V gene encodes CDR1 MGHRA and CDR2 YSYEKL. CDR3 region: CASSHPLAKNIQYF. The CDR3 DNA sequence: TGCGCCAGCAGCCACCCACTAGCCAAAAACATTCAGTACTTC.

The chain is built from TRBV10-3 and TRBJ2-3, with TRBD2 matching 7 bases. The V gene's germline CDR1 is ENHRY and CDR2 SYGVKD. This CDR3 spans 12 amino acids. Trimming took 8 bases from V and 2 from J; bases not matched to a gene: 1. The CDR3, as DNA: TGTGCCATCGCGGGGGACACAGATACGCAGTATTTT. It translates to CAIAGDTDTQYF.

The V and J genes are TRBV12-3 or TRBV12-4 and TRBJ1-2; D is unresolved. Trimming pared 1 base from V and 2 bases from J, leaving 8 bases between. This CDR3 region has 14 residues. The CDR3, as DNA: TGTGCCAGCAGTTTAGTTGGCGGGAACTATGGCTACACCTTC. Translating it yields CASSLVGGNYGYTF.

A single count supports this clonotype. V and J are TRBV20-1 and TRBJ1-5; 11 bases agree with TRBD1. Germline CDR1 and CDR2: DFQATT and SNEGSKA (reference sequence). CDR3 length: 13 residues. The trim removed 6 bases at V and 6 bases at J, leaving 4 bases unmatched. CDR3 sequence: CSADRGLGQPQHF. CDR3 in DNA: TGCAGTGCGGACAGGGGGCTGGGTCAGCCCCAGCATTTT.

The rearrangement uses TRBV20-1 and TRBJ2-7, with TRBD2 matching 11 bases. Trimming cost V 5 bases and J 3 bases; bases outside gene matches: 6. The CDR3 spans 14 residues. Per germline, CDR1 DFQATT and CDR2 SNEGSKA (reference sequence). The CDR3 here is CSAQGTSGVYEQYF. In DNA form, the CDR3 reads TGCAGTGCTCAGGGGACTAGCGGCGTCTACGAGCAGTACTTC.

The CDR3, as DNA: TGTGCCAGCAGCCAAGCCCGGAGTAGAAACTACCTTAGCTCCTACGAGCAGTACTTC. It specifies CASSQARSRNYLSSYEQYF. The gene calls are TRBV14 and TRBJ2-7; D remains unclear. Trimming shortened V by 1 base and J by 0 bases, and 22 bases separated the two germline ends. The CDR3 consists of 19 residues. Germline V CDR1 and CDR2: SGHDN, FVKESK.

This clonotype was seen more than once but under ten times. J is TRBJ2-7 and V is TRBV5-1, with TRBD1 as a possible D gene (6 bases). The CDR3 has 14 residues. Germline V lookup: CDR1 SGHRS, CDR2 YFSETQ. V shed 1 base and J shed 4 bases, with 12 bases lying between them. The CDR3 protein is CASSLTGSPYEQYF. The CDR3 DNA sequence: TGCGCCAGCAGCTTGACAGGGTCACCGTACGAGCAGTACTTC.

This clonotype was counted between two and nine times. The chain links TRBV5-5 to TRBJ1-2; D is uncertain. The CDR3 spans 13 residues. Germline V lookup: CDR1 SGHKS, CDR2 YYEKEE (reference sequence). Trimming took 0 bases from V and 8 from J, leaving 11 bases between them. CDR3: CASSLVSPGGYTF. In DNA, the CDR3 is TGTGCCAGCAGCTTGGTTTCCCCCGGCGGCTACACCTTC.

The DNA of the CDR3 is TGCAGCGTTGTACCGAACACTGAAGCTTTCTTT. Amino acid sequence: CSVVPNTEAFF. The chain carries TRBV29-1 and TRBJ1-1, with D unresolved. Germline CDR1 SQVTM, CDR2 ANQGSEA. V was clipped by 4 bases and J by 1 base, with 4 bases between them. The CDR3 totals 11 residues.